This TCR beta chain is from a study of cytomegalovirus exposure and HLA in healthy donors (dated by TCRdb to 2017 to 2019). Describing the broader study: An earlier analysis of some 500 of the donors reported approximately 290 Gb of sequence data and approximately 110 million unique TCR beta sequences from about 200 million T cells. An early release that covered about 600 HLA-typed donors contained around 300 gigabases of sequencing data and some 87 million unique TCR sequences. Of the 300 to 500 genotyped donors, more than 75% were placed in the genetic ancestry cluster associated with self-reported Caucasian donors. The study was designed to test whether signatures of past pathogen exposure could be identified by cataloging public T cell receptors. Using immunosequencing, the study profiled T cell repertoires from fewer than 850 subjects and related those repertoires to cytomegalovirus serostatus. In addition to the first cohort of 666 subjects, a separate validation cohort of approximately 120 different subjects was used. To predict cytomegalovirus infection status, the study brought together high-throughput TCR immunosequencing, statistical association of individual TCRs with disease status, and machine learning. In a later analysis, previously published TCR beta repertoires from several hundred donors were re-analyzed and high-resolution HLA genotyping was added so that TCR occurrence patterns could be studied. Rather than using new phenotypic data, the later analysis identified candidate immune exposures from TCR beta sequences and from how often those sequences occurred across donors. In an earlier analysis of roughly 540 of the donors, high-throughput TCR beta sequencing was used to judge whether each TCR beta V gene segment behaved as functional or pseudogenic. Alongside the repertoire data, information on donor age, sex, ethnicity and CMV serostatus was compiled. In a later genetic analysis, genome-wide SNP genotypes for about three fifths of the 666 donors were used, and that subset was treated as a discovery cohort. All discovery cohort repertoires had been generated on a single sequencing platform. HLA typing covered class I and class II loci at four-digit resolution. Typing coverage differed by locus: A, B, C, DRB1 and DQB1 were typed in about 620-640 donors, DQA1 in roughly 510, DPA1 in some 570, and DPB1 in 450 to 490. Because of strong linkage in the cohort, roughly 5 DR-DQ haplotypes were treated as single units for association and clustering. Among over 350 genotyped donors of the cohort, an average of approximately 230,000 unique TCR beta nucleotide sequences were sequenced per donor, 15% to 20% of them non-productive.

As to this clone: The antigen this receptor binds is unknown. The sample holds no much larger clone one base away, and base qualities are not on file.

The cohort consisted of 650 to 700 healthy bone marrow donors. Cohort members were all nominally healthy when sampled, although unrecorded immune exposures were likely present. The donor tested CMV seropositive and was one of the 289 seropositive cohort members. Each donor provided a peripheral blood sample, and peripheral blood mononuclear cells were used for TCR beta sequencing. Genomic DNA extraction from the blood cell samples was performed with the Qiagen DNeasy Blood Extraction Kit. The CDR3 starts with the cysteine, ends with the phenylalanine, and has 13 residues. CDR3 DNA is the only sequence kept; it has 39 bases, read in frame from the first base. CDR1 and CDR2 are read off the germline V gene (reference sequence) as GTSNPN and SVGIG. The library was prepared using the immunoSEQ multiplex PCR assay. The multiplex PCR relied on a mix of 60 forward primers for TCR Vbeta segments and 13 reverse primers for TCR Jbeta segments. The CDR3 region of rearranged TCR beta genes was amplified from genomic DNA by a multiplex PCR assay. The amplified TCR beta libraries were sequenced on the Illumina HiSeq System as 87-base-pair reads. The study's processing was this. In a later analysis, some 80 million unique TCR beta chains were counted across the 500 to 850 repertoires, and about 9.9 million of these chains were shared by at least two donors. To remove PCR and sequencing errors, raw reads were error-corrected and collapsed into unique sequences using a nearest-neighbor algorithm that merged closely related sequences. To assign V, D and J gene segments, CDR3 sequences were aligned to IMGT reference sequences. Each retained sequence needed at least a six-nucleotide match to both a V gene segment and a J gene segment. Rearrangements were classified as productive when the CDR3 lacked stop codons and remained in frame with V and J, and all other rearrangements were classified as non-productive. CDR3 was defined according to IMGT convention as the region running from the second conserved V-encoded cysteine to the conserved J-encoded phenylalanine. In an earlier analysis of roughly 610 of the donors, sequences lacking an unambiguous match to a single V gene segment were excluded. An earlier analysis of around 600 of the donors classified V segments as functional when productive rearrangements were above 56.7% and as segregating when the standard deviation between donors was above 5%. A statistical classification framework was built for diagnosing cytomegalovirus status from the catalog of TCR beta chain sequences. In a later analysis, V and J genes were assigned by comparing TCR nucleotide sequences against IMGT/GENE-DB human TR gene sequences. In a later analysis, CDR3 sequences and most-parsimonious VDJ recombination scenarios were assigned using the TCRdist pipeline. In a later analysis, each TCR beta chain was defined by its CDR3 amino acid sequence together with its V-gene family, and reads without a unique V-gene family were excluded. A later analysis removed several hundred highly shared, low-generation-probability nucleotide sequences to deal with suspected cross-contamination and a sequencing artifact. A later analysis calculated a clonal expansion index for each public chain from normalized within-repertoire ranks of inferred template counts. Generation probabilities in a later analysis came from a VDJ recombination model fitted to out-of-frame rearrangements, and those results were checked against IGoR. A later analysis scored TCR-TCR, TCR-HLA and TCR-CMV co-occurrence with hypergeometric tests, applying a repertoire-size bias correction to TCR pairs. In a later analysis, false discovery rates were estimated by permuting HLA or CMV assignments 20 times. In a later analysis, co-occurring TCRs were grouped using DBSCAN, with TCRdist sequence similarity added in when clustering inside HLA-allele-positive subsets. Co-occurrence clustering excluded repertoires with fewer than 30,000 or more than 120,000 public chains, plus five with anomalous nucleotide sharing. Not all clones reach the TCRdb copy of this immuneACCESS table, which keeps in-frame sequences only. Checked studies attribute under half of the gap to unresolved V genes and leave the rest unexplained. D and trimming were read from the DNA, whereas the V and J calls and clone size are those reported in that table. The sample includes more than 75,000 clones, with about 85% observed a single time. Of the sample, roughly 14% is held by the ten largest clones.

Findings and caveats that apply to the study as a whole: In a later analysis, most CMV-associated TCR beta chains were found to appear HLA-restricted, with HLA associations seemingly driven largely by CMV exposure. Several of the top co-occurrence clusters appeared to be linked to parvovirus B19, influenza, CMV and Epstein-Barr virus, according to a later analysis. The only immune exposure information available for the cohort was CMV serostatus. While some public TCRs were present in many individuals, most TCR sequences turned up only very rarely across donors. A few of the identified cytomegalovirus-associated TCR beta chains were confirmed in vitro to be specific for cytomegalovirus antigens. Cytomegalovirus status was reported to be diagnosed by the classifier with high specificity and sensitivity in both the original and validation cohorts. Presence/absence analyses assumed roughly uniform sequencing depth across donors, an assumption that may not hold. This cohort had only TCR beta chains sequenced, and the lack of alpha or paired-chain data limited which features could be detected. In a later genetic analysis, fewer N-insertions in productive TCRs were reported among donors in an Asian-associated ancestry cluster than the roughly 700-donor mean. In an earlier analysis of 587 of the donors, most TCR beta V segments appeared in productive rearrangements about 87% or about 30% of the time, broadly matching IMGT annotations. The authors suggested that the approach could potentially be extended to other disease states and immunological phenotypes. The 87-base-pair reads could not distinguish some IMGT-functional V segments, including TRBV6-2 and TRBV6-3, so those segments were excluded. A group of highly shared sequence variants was considered likely to be a technical artifact of the sequencing pipeline. A later genetic analysis associated a missense DCLRE1C variant with V-gene and J-gene trimming of TCR beta chains, and an independent cohort replicated the association. Correlated functional status among segregating V segments might reflect linkage disequilibrium, but an unknown experimental factor could not be ruled out. Assigning TCR associations to individual alleles was difficult when HLA alleles, especially DR and DQ, strongly co-occurred. A further reported finding was that TCR beta sequences accurately predicted the HLA-A and HLA-B alleles for most subjects in the first cohort. The study gave a list of more than 150 TCR beta chains associated with cytomegalovirus. Because counts were too low, about 18 rarely observed V segments, including chromosome 9 orphons, were excluded from the earlier analysis of some 540 of the donors. In a later analysis, the rate of TCR association differed among HLA loci, with DRB1 alleles having the most associated TCRs and HLA-C alleles having the fewest. Because some donors lacked HLA typing at each locus, the association tests relied only on the typed subset. A later analysis associated 16,951 TCR beta sequences with specific HLA alleles at a false discovery rate of 0.05. Compared with equally common non-associated chains, HLA-associated TCR beta chains in a later analysis were more clonally expanded and had lower generation probabilities.

Sequencing was carried out using PBMCs. The chain uses TRBV30 and TRBJ1-2; TRBD1 is a weak D gene call, 5 bases matching. The TCR sequence derives from a woman aged 40 to 49 in good health and CMV-seropositive. The CDR3 is CAIPLTGSYGYTF. The bases are TGTGCTATACCCCTCACAGGCTCTTATGGCTACACCTTC.